Below are 15 T cell receptor beta chains sequenced from a single sample in a study of blood T cell repertoires in COVID-19. TCRdb keeps only in-frame clones here, not all; method: immunoSEQ multiplex PCR. Counted here are around 70,000 clones, around 78% occurring once; the ten biggest clones make up 15% to 17%. Sample: peripheral blood. The origin of the receptors is a human donor in a cohort sampled during active COVID-19.

The chain uses TRBV5-6 and TRBJ1-2, with TRBD1 identical over 10 bases. Unmatched junction bases numbered 9, after V lost 0 bases and J lost 4 bases. In germline, CDR1 is SGHDT, CDR2 YYEEEE. The CDR3 extends over 17 amino acids. CDR3 coding DNA: TGTGCCAGCAGCTTGGAGACAGGGGGCGAAGTCCCCTATGGCTACACCTTC. It yields the protein CASSLETGGEVPYGYTF.

This chain joins TRBV12-3 or TRBV12-4 and TRBJ2-3; D gene uncertain. This CDR3 region has 13 residues. V lost 4 bases to trimming and J lost 7 bases, with 12 bases between them. Here the CDR3 DNA reads TGTGCCAGCAGTTCCCGCTATACCAATACGCAGTATTTT. Its translation: CASSSRYTNTQYF.

The V call is TRBV5-1, the J call TRBJ1-1; D remains ambiguous. V was pared by 4 bases and J by 4 bases, with 14 bases between. CDR3 length equals 14 residues. Looked up from germline, CDR1 is SGHRS and CDR2 is YFSETQ. CDR3 sequence: CASSHGERGTEAFF. As DNA, the CDR3 is TGCGCCAGCAGCCACGGGGAGCGGGGCACTGAAGCTTTCTTT.

V usage is TRBV5-1 and J usage is TRBJ2-7, with TRBD2 matching over 7 bases. This CDR3 has 13 residues. V gave up 8 bases and J gave up 4 bases; unmatched junction bases: 9. CDR1 is SGHRS, CDR2 YFSETQ, per germline. CDR3 sequence: CASRDSGLYEQYF. The CDR3 DNA follows: TGCGCCAGTCGGGACTCGGGACTATACGAGCAGTACTTC.

This clone was counted between two and nine times. The chain combines TRBV7-8 with TRBJ1-2; no firm D call. V was trimmed by 1 base and J by 7 bases, leaving 13 bases between them. Germline V gene lookup returns CDR1 SGHVS and CDR2 FQNEAQ. CDR3 size: 14 residues. CDR3 in DNA: TGTGCCAGCAGCTTAGAGGTGGGGAGTGGTGGCTACACCTTC. This encodes CASSLEVGSGGYTF.

This chain connects TRBV11-2 to TRBJ2-7; 7 bases line up with TRBD2. Germline V gives CDR1 SGHAT, CDR2 FQNNGV. V lost 3 bases and J lost 10; bases outside the gene matches: 15. This CDR3 has 15 amino acids. DNA of the CDR3: TGTGCCAGCAGCTTGGGCGGGCTAGCGGTCTCCTCCCAGTACTTC. Protein: CASSLGGLAVSSQYF.

This chain uses TRBV7-8 with TRBJ2-5; tentatively, D is TRBD2 (6 bases). Per germline, CDR1 SGHVS and CDR2 FQNEAQ. The CDR3 is 17 residues long. V was clipped by 5 bases and J by 5 bases, with 24 bases between them. The CDR3 DNA follows: TGTGCCAGCAGCCCGCCAAGCACGGGACTCTCCGGGGAGACCCAGTACTTC. This codes for CASSPPSTGLSGETQYF.

In its sample, this clone was seen a few times. The CDR3 nucleotides are TGTGCCAGCAGCCGACTAGCGGGAGGGGGCACAGATACGCAGTATTTT. It codes for CASSRLAGGGTDTQYF. The chain couples TRBV7-6 to TRBJ2-3, with 14 bases aligning to TRBD2. The CDR3 sequence is 16 residues long. Germline loops: CDR1 SGHVS, CDR2 FNYEAQ. V was pared by 5 bases and J by 1 base, with 2 bases of the junction left unmatched. Combining the CDR3 with reference TRBV7-6 and TRBJ2-3 gives the whole variable domain GAGVSQSPRYKVTKRGQDVALRCDPISGHVSLYWYRQALGQGPEFLTYFNYEAQQDKSGLPNDRFSAERPEGSISTLTIQRTEQRDSAMYRCASSRLAGGGTDTQYFGPGTRLTVL.

The genes are TRBV5-1 and TRBJ2-7, with 11 positions matching TRBD2. Germline V gene data show CDR1 as SGHRS and CDR2 as YFSETQ. This CDR3 comprises 15 residues. J was trimmed by 6 bases and V by 0 bases; bases with no gene match: 5. CDR3 DNA: TGCGCCAGCAGCTTGGTTCTAGCGGGAGGCGGCGAGCAGTACTTC. Translation: CASSLVLAGGGEQYF.

V gene TRBV7-2 combines with J gene TRBJ2-7; D remains unclear. Trimming removed 2 bases from V and 3 bases from J, with 8 bases in between. The germline gives CDR1 SGHTA, CDR2 FQGNSA. This CDR3 region has 13 residues. CDR3 residues: CASSLPQYYEQYF. The CDR3 coding sequence is TGTGCCAGCAGCTTACCCCAGTACTACGAGCAGTACTTC.

The chain is built from TRBV15 and TRBJ1-5; 8 bases match TRBD1. There are 18 residues in the CDR3. Germline CDR1 LNHNV, CDR2 YYDKDF (reference sequence). V was clipped by 0 bases and J by 2 bases; unmatched bases: 9. The CDR3 DNA is TGTGCCACCAGCAGAGATCAGACCCCGGGACAGGGCAATCAGCCCCAGCATTTT. This translates into CATSRDQTPGQGNQPQHF.

The rearrangement uses TRBV12-3 or TRBV12-4 and TRBJ2-7; 9 nucleotides match TRBD2. The CDR3 length is 12 residues. Unmatched junction bases numbered 9, after V lost 8 bases and J lost 10 bases. The CDR3 region is CASQETSGPQYF. CDR3 nucleotides: TGTGCCAGCCAGGAAACTAGCGGGCCACAGTACTTC.

The rearrangement links TRBV15 to TRBJ2-5; 8 bases map to TRBD2. Germline loops: CDR1 LNHNV, CDR2 YYDKDF (reference sequence). V gave up 0 bases and J gave up 5 bases; unmatched junction bases: 11. The CDR3 covers 17 residues. This chain's CDR3 is CATSRDRSSGRPETQYF. Written as DNA, the CDR3 is TGTGCCACCAGCAGAGATCGGTCGAGCGGGAGACCGGAGACCCAGTACTTC.

This chain joins TRBV28 and TRBJ1-6; a possible D gene is TRBD1 (6 bases). This CDR3 is 12 amino acids long. The germline V gene encodes CDR1 MDHEN and CDR2 SYDVKM. V gave up 8 bases and J gave up 10 bases, with 12 bases separating them. In DNA form, the CDR3 reads TGTGCCAGCGGGGGGGGGCTATCACCCCTCCACTTT. Amino acids: CASGGGLSPLHF.

The chain is built from TRBV6-2 or TRBV6-3 and TRBJ2-3; 9 bases fit TRBD2. J was trimmed by 14 bases and V by 2 bases; bases with no gene match: 8. The germline gives CDR1 MNHEY, CDR2 SVGEGT. The CDR3 length is 13 residues. CDR3 sequence: CASSYTPREGGYF. CDR3 coding DNA: TGTGCCAGCAGTTACACGCCGCGGGAGGGAGGGTATTTT.